What follows is one T cell receptor (beta chain) and its context. Its specificity is not known. Isolated RNA was reverse transcribed into cDNA used as the sequencing template. Here immunoSEQ multiplex PCR was the method, and the copy in TCRdb shows in-frame clones only, minus some. The sample yields roughly 200,000 clones, roughly 53% seen once. The germline V and J ends were trimmed by 5 bases and 4 bases, with 8 bases remaining between them. Germline loops: CDR1 SQVTM, CDR2 ANQGSEA. This CDR3 has 12 residues. The record originates from a study of CD8+ T cells in alopecia areata. Study observations and caveats: Among the top 100, expanded CD8+ clones were significantly decreased by tofacitinib, as was scalp clonality. Relative to normal scalp, lesional scalp, especially alopecia totalis/universalis, showed higher clonality. There was only one nonresponder, so it was unclear how baseline CD8+ expansion relates to response.

Treatment specified: oral pan-JAK inhibitor, 5-10 mg twice daily. Samples from alopecia areata patients were lesional scalp punch biopsies and peripheral blood. The starting material was CD8+ T cells sorted from blood, obtained at week 24, from a patient treated with tofacitinib. The chain uses TRBV29-1 and TRBJ2-2; D not resolved. This receptor was identified in a human donor with alopecia areata. DNA for the CDR3: TGCAGCGTTTCCGTGGGCACCGGGGAGCTGTTTTTT. Translated, it gives CSVSVGTGELFF.